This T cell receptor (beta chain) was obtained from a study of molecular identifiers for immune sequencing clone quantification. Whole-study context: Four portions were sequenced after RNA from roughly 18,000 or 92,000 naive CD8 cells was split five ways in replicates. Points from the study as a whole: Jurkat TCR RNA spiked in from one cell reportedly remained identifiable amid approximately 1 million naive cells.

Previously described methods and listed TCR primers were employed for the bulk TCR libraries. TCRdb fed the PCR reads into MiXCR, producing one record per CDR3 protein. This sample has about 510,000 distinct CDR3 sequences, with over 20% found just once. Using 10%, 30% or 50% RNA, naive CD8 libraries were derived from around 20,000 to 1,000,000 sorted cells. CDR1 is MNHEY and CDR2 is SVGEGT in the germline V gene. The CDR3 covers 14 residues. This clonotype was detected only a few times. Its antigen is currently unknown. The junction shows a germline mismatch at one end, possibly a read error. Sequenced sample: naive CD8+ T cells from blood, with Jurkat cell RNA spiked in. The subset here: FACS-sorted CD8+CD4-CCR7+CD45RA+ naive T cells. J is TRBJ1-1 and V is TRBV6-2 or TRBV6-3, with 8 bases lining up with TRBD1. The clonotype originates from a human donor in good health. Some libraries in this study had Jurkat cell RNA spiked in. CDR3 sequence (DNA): TGTGCCAGCAGTCACTCCCGACAGGGGACTGAAGCTTTCTTT. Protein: CASSHSRQGTEAFF.